This T cell receptor (beta chain) originates from a study of shared clonotypes between healthy human individuals. On this clone itself: Its specificity is not known.

The CDR3 is 14 residues long. The germline gives CDR1 MGHDK, CDR2 SYGVNS. Trimming removed 8 bases from V and 4 bases from J; junction bases left unmatched: 8. Study-level points and caveats: In contrast to clonotypes shared by all four donors, non-shared clonotypes had lower generation probabilities.

Generated by immunoSEQ multiplex PCR, the TCRdb table keeps only in-frame clones and is missing some. The repertoire holds some 1 million clones, with around 76% as singletons. The chain recombines TRBV25-1 with TRBJ1-2, with 9 bases fitting TRBD1. The specimen sequenced was memory CD4+ T cells sorted from blood. The subset here: CD45RA-negative fraction. The clonotype was recovered from a man in his late teens or twenties in good health. The CDR3 is CASSGTGFSYGYTF. The CDR3 DNA reads TGTGCCAGCTCGGGGACAGGGTTTTCCTATGGCTACACCTTC.